This TCR beta chain stems from a study of cytomegalovirus exposure and HLA in healthy donors. Germline trimming cut 3 bases from V and 7 bases from J; bases unmatched to any gene: 6. Per germline, CDR1 SGHNT and CDR2 YYREEE (reference sequence). The CDR3 is 15 amino acids. Here immunoSEQ multiplex PCR was the method, and the copy in TCRdb shows in-frame clones only, minus some. The profile shows around 71,000 clones, approximately 94% of them singletons. The source material was PBMCs. The origin of this receptor is a young man in good health and CMV-seropositive. The rearrangement links TRBV5-4 to TRBJ1-4, with 10 bases that match TRBD1. The CDR3 bases are TGTGCCAGCAGCTCGACCGGGACAGGGGTTGAAAAACTGTTTTTT. It codes for CASSSTGTGVEKLFF.